This is a list of T cell receptor beta chains from one sample in a study of Ad26.COV2.S vaccination and SARS-CoV-2 variants. Data came from immunoSEQ multiplex PCR; TCRdb stores just in-frame clones and leaves some out. Among roughly 400,000 clones, about 89% were seen once, and the ten largest hold around 1.8%. The source material was peripheral blood, sampled in a trial of Ad26.COV2.S vaccine versus placebo. All receptors derive from a person aged 18-60 years who received the Ad26.COV2.S COVID-19 vaccine or a placebo. Each CDR3 is given with its conserved first and last residue. Each record gives: D gene, V gene, J gene, CDR3 protein, CDR3 DNA. The D gene is left open where the match is weak.

TRBD2	TRBV7-9	TRBJ2-7	CASSLAWTGGRHEQYF	TGTGCCAGCAGCTTAGCTTGGACGGGGGGGCGACACGAGCAGTACTTC
TRBD1	TRBV5-1	TRBJ2-5	CASSWGQIQETQYF	TGCGCCAGCAGCTGGGGACAGATCCAAGAGACCCAGTACTTC
.	TRBV6-5	TRBJ2-7	CASSAEWTGSYEQYF	TGTGCCAGCAGCGCCGAATGGACGGGGTCCTACGAGCAGTACTTC
TRBD2	TRBV27	TRBJ2-3	CASSPLTGGPADTQYF	TGTGCCAGCAGTCCTCTTACGGGAGGGCCCGCAGATACGCAGTATTTT
TRBD1	TRBV27	TRBJ1-2	CASTTRQGSPGRYGYTF	TGTGCCAGCACCACACGACAGGGGTCCCCTGGACGATATGGCTACACCTTC
TRBD1	TRBV5-1	TRBJ1-2	CASSHSTFDRGMFYGYTF	TGCGCCAGCAGCCATTCCACCTTCGACAGGGGGATGTTCTATGGCTACACCTTC
.	TRBV6-9	TRBJ2-7	CASSYWWGLF	TGTGCCAGCAGTTATTGGTGGGGCCTCTTC
.	TRBV7-2	TRBJ2-3	CASSLMRDTQYF	TGTGCCAGCAGCCTCATGAGGGATACGCAGTATTTT
TRBD2	TRBV9	TRBJ2-7	CASNPGTSPNEQYF	TGTGCCAGCAACCCCGGGACTAGTCCCAACGAGCAGTACTTC
.	TRBV4-3	TRBJ2-1	CASSQELMRGASYNEQFF	TGCGCCAGCAGCCAAGAATTGATGCGAGGGGCTTCCTACAATGAGCAGTTCTTC
TRBD1	TRBV27	TRBJ1-2	CASRSQGYSDGYTF	TGTGCCAGCAGGTCACAGGGGTATTCGGATGGCTACACCTTC
TRBD1	TRBV28	TRBJ1-4	CASSARGTANEKLFF	TGTGCCAGCAGTGCCCGGGGGACAGCGAATGAAAAACTGTTTTTT
.	TRBV7-9	TRBJ2-3	CASSLSGSPADTQYF	TGTGCCAGCAGCTTATCAGGGTCCCCCGCAGATACGCAGTATTTT
TRBD1	TRBV7-2	TRBJ2-7	CASRSDRALNEQYF	TGTGCCAGCAGATCCGACAGGGCCCTCAACGAGCAGTACTTC
.	TRBV5-1	TRBJ2-7	CASSLAGSGYEQYF	TGCGCCAGCAGCTTGGCCGGGAGCGGCTACGAGCAGTACTTC
.	TRBV6-6	TRBJ1-1	CASSYRTANTEAFF	TGTGCCAGCAGTTACCGGACGGCGAACACTGAAGCTTTCTTT
.	TRBV6-6	TRBJ2-6	CASSRSGSGGANVLTF	TGTGCCAGCAGCCGCAGCGGATCTGGGGGGGCCAACGTCCTGACTTTC
TRBD2	TRBV4-1	TRBJ2-1	CASSQDVGASGSRNEQFF	TGCGCCAGCAGCCAAGATGTCGGCGCTAGCGGGAGTCGTAATGAGCAGTTCTTC
TRBD1	TRBV30	TRBJ2-7	CAWTRTGWTYEQYF	TGTGCCTGGACCCGGACAGGGTGGACCTACGAGCAGTACTTC